One T cell receptor (beta chain) is described in this entry. Its binding antigen is unknown. There are no base qualities to consult, and no much larger clone falls within one base. Receptors were amplified or captured by the immunoSEQ multiplex PCR assay. For the multiplex PCR, a mixture combining 60 forward primers for TCR Vbeta segments and 13 reverse primers for TCR Jbeta segments was used. The CDR3 region of rearranged TCR beta genes was amplified from genomic DNA with a multiplex PCR assay. The amplified TCR beta libraries were sequenced on the Illumina HiSeq System as 87-base-pair reads. As for the authors' bioinformatics: In a later analysis, tens of millions of unique TCR beta chains were counted across the roughly 670 repertoires, and around 10 million of these chains were shared by at least two donors. Raw reads were error-corrected and collapsed into unique sequences with a nearest-neighbor algorithm that merged closely related sequences to remove PCR and sequencing errors. V, D and J gene segments were assigned by aligning CDR3 sequences to IMGT reference sequences. Each retained sequence needed at least a six-nucleotide match to both a V gene segment and a J gene segment. Rearrangements were called productive when the CDR3 lacked stop codons and stayed in frame with V and J; all others were non-productive. Following IMGT convention, CDR3 was defined as the stretch from the second conserved V-encoded cysteine to the conserved J-encoded phenylalanine. The earlier analysis of about 590 of the donors excluded sequences that lacked an unambiguous match to a single V gene segment. An earlier analysis of a few hundred of the donors called V segments functional above 56.7% productive rearrangements and segregating when the between-donor standard deviation exceeded 5%. A statistical classification framework was built to diagnose cytomegalovirus status from the catalog of TCR beta chain sequences. A later analysis assigned V and J genes by comparing TCR nucleotide sequences with IMGT/GENE-DB human TR gene sequences. In a later analysis, CDR3 sequences and most-parsimonious VDJ recombination scenarios were assigned using the TCRdist pipeline. A later analysis defined each TCR beta chain by its CDR3 amino acid sequence plus V-gene family, and excluded reads lacking a unique V-gene family. As a way to deal with suspected cross-contamination and a sequencing artifact, a later analysis dropped hundreds of nucleotide sequences that were highly shared and had low generation probability. For each public chain, a later analysis derived a clonal expansion index from normalized ranks of inferred template counts within each repertoire. Generation probabilities in a later analysis came from a VDJ recombination model fitted to out-of-frame rearrangements, and those results were checked against IGoR. In a later analysis, TCR-TCR, TCR-HLA and TCR-CMV co-occurrence was scored with hypergeometric tests, and a repertoire-size bias correction was applied to TCR pairs. To estimate false discovery rates, a later analysis permuted the HLA or CMV assignments 20 times. In a later analysis, co-occurring TCRs were grouped with DBSCAN, and TCRdist sequence similarity was added when clustering was performed within HLA-allele-positive subsets. Repertoires with fewer than 30,000 or more than 120,000 public chains, plus five repertoires with anomalous nucleotide sharing, were excluded from co-occurrence clustering. TCRdb stores this immuneACCESS table with in-frame sequences only. Part of the clones is absent; in the studies checked, under half of the shortfall reflects unresolved V genes, and no reason is known for the rest. V, J and clone size are taken as reported in that table, and D and trimming were inferred from the DNA itself. For this sample there are around 140,000 clones; 9.7% appear just once. The leading ten clones occupy less than 2% of the sample.

The source of the sample is a study of cytomegalovirus exposure and HLA in healthy donors (dated 2017 in TCRdb). About the investigation overall: In an earlier analysis of 450 to 750 of the donors, about 270 Gb of sequence data and 120 million or so unique TCR beta sequences from about 190 million T cells were reported. Among 398 genotyped donors of the cohort, an average of approximately 240,000 unique TCR beta nucleotide sequences was sequenced per donor, of which 15% to 20% were non-productive. Genome-wide SNP genotypes for about 55% of the roughly 670 donors were used in a later genetic analysis, which treated that subset as a discovery cohort. The study aimed to test whether signatures of past pathogen exposure could be identified by cataloging public T cell receptors. Rather than using new phenotypic data, the later analysis identified candidate immune exposures from TCR beta sequences and from how often those sequences occurred across donors. A later analysis re-examined previously published TCR beta repertoires from just over 650 donors and added high-resolution HLA genotyping to investigate patterns of TCR occurrence. Typing coverage varied by locus: about 620-640 donors for A, B, C, DRB1 and DQB1; approximately 520 for DQA1; about 600 for DPA1; about 450 for DPB1. The genetic ancestry cluster associated with self-reported Caucasian donors included 65% to 90% of the roughly 400 genotyped donors. An earlier analysis of some 500 of the donors used high-throughput TCR beta sequencing to judge whether each TCR beta V gene segment behaved as functional or pseudogenic. About five DR-DQ haplotypes were treated as single units for association and clustering because of strong linkage in the cohort. Both class I and class II loci were covered by HLA typing, at four-digit resolution. All discovery cohort repertoires had been generated using a single sequencing platform. An early release that covered about 600 HLA-typed donors contained about 300 gigabases of sequencing data and 80 million or so unique TCR sequences. To predict cytomegalovirus infection status, the study combined high-throughput TCR immunosequencing, statistical association of individual TCRs with disease status, and machine learning. Donor age, sex, ethnicity and CMV serostatus were compiled alongside the repertoire data. The T cell repertoires of around 730 subjects were profiled by immunosequencing and related to cytomegalovirus serostatus. Along with the approximately 650-subject first cohort, a separate validation cohort of over a hundred different subjects was used. Study-wide findings and limitations: Because counts were too low, some 16 rarely observed V segments, including chromosome 9 orphons, were excluded from the earlier analysis of roughly 580 of the donors. In this cohort, only TCR beta chains were sequenced, and detectable features were limited by the absence of alpha or paired-chain data. Most TCR sequences were observed very rarely across donors, whereas some public TCRs were present in many individuals. For the cohort, immune exposure information was limited to CMV serostatus. Because the 87-base-pair reads could not distinguish some IMGT-functional V segments, including TRBV6-2 and TRBV6-3, those segments were excluded. In an earlier analysis of 500 to 650 of the donors, most TCR beta V segments appeared in productive rearrangements about 87% or about 30% of the time, broadly matching IMGT annotations. HLA typing was unavailable for some donors at each locus, so association tests used only the typed subset. Compared with equally common non-associated chains, HLA-associated TCR beta chains in a later analysis were more clonally expanded and had lower generation probabilities. The presence/absence analyses assumed that sequencing depth was roughly uniform across donors, and that assumption may not be true. The classifier was reported to diagnose cytomegalovirus status with high specificity and sensitivity in both the original and validation cohorts. When HLA alleles, especially DR and DQ, strongly co-occurred, attributing TCR associations to individual alleles was difficult. Compared with the roughly 720-donor mean, donors in an Asian-associated ancestry cluster had fewer N-insertions in productive TCRs, according to a later genetic analysis. The study gave a list of 150 to 200 TCR beta chains associated with cytomegalovirus. The sequencing pipeline was judged likely to have produced a cluster of highly shared sequence variants as a technical artifact. According to a later analysis, parvovirus B19, influenza, CMV and Epstein-Barr virus appeared linked to several top co-occurrence clusters. According to a later analysis, TCR association rates differed among HLA loci, with DRB1 alleles showing the most associated TCRs and HLA-C alleles showing the fewest. In a later genetic analysis, a missense DCLRE1C variant was associated with V-gene and J-gene trimming of TCR beta chains, and the association was replicated in an independent cohort. A further reported finding was that TCR beta sequences accurately predicted the HLA-A and HLA-B alleles for most subjects in the first cohort. In vitro tests confirmed that a few of the cytomegalovirus-associated TCR beta chains recognize cytomegalovirus antigens. The authors suggested that the approach could potentially be generalized to other disease states and immunological phenotypes. In a later analysis, about 16,000 TCR beta sequences were associated with specific HLA alleles at a false discovery rate of 0.05. Correlated functional status among segregating V segments might be attributable to linkage disequilibrium, but an unknown experimental factor could not be ruled out. According to a later analysis, most CMV-associated TCR beta chains appeared to be HLA-restricted, and the HLA associations seemed to be driven largely by CMV exposure.

The cohort was made up of hundreds of healthy bone marrow donors. Cohort members were all nominally healthy when sampled, although unrecorded immune exposures were likely present. The donor was CMV seronegative and belonged to the group of roughly 330 seronegative cohort members. A peripheral blood sample was collected from each donor, and TCR beta sequencing was performed on peripheral blood mononuclear cells. The Qiagen DNeasy Blood Extraction Kit was used to extract genomic DNA from the blood cell samples. V is trimmed back by 2 bases and J by 4 bases, and the junction contains 6 bases that no gene match accounts for. For CDR1 and CDR2, the germline V gene lists MRHNA and SNTAGT. From its cysteine to its phenylalanine, the CDR3 spans 16 amino acids. The only DNA kept is the CDR3, 48 bases in frame from the first base.

The chain employs TRBV6-4 and TRBJ2-1; TRBD2 lines up with 9 middle nucleotides. Sequenced sample: PBMCs. This TCR came from a man in his fifties or sixties in good health and CMV-seronegative. The CDR3 corresponds to CASSDGPLAGYNEQFF. The DNA reads as follows: TGTGCCAGCAGTGACGGTCCGCTAGCGGGATACAATGAGCAGTTCTTC.